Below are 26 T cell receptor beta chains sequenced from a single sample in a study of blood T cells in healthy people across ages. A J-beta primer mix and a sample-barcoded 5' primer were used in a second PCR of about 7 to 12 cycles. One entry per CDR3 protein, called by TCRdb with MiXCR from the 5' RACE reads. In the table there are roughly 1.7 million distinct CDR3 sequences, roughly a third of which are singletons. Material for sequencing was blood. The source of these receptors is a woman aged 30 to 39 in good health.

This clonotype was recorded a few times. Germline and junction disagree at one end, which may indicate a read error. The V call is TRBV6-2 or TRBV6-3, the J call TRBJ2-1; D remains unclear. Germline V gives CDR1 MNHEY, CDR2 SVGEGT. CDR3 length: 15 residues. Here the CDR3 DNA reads TGTGTCAGCAGTTACGGGCAGAGCTCCTACAATGAGCAGTTCTTC. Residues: CVSSYGQSSYNEQFF.

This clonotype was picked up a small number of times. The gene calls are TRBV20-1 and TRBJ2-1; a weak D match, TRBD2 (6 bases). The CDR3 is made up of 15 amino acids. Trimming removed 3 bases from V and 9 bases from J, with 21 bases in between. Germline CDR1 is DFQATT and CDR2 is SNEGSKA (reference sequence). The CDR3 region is CSASSVLSEEGEQFF. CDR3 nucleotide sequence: TGCAGTGCTAGCTCGGTACTAAGTGAGGAGGGTGAGCAGTTCTTC.

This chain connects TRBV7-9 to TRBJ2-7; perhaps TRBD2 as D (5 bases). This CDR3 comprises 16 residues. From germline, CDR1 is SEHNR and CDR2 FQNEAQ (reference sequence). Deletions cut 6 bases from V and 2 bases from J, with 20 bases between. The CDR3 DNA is TGTGCCAGCAGTCCAACAATGGGAGCGGACGCCTACGAGCAGTACTTC. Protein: CASSPTMGADAYEQYF.

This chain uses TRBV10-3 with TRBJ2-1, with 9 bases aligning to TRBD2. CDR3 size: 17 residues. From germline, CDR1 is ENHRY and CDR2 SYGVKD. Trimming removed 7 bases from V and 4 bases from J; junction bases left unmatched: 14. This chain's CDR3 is CAIKGGREGIRYNEQFF. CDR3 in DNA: TGTGCCATCAAAGGAGGGCGGGAGGGGATTAGGTACAATGAGCAGTTCTTC.

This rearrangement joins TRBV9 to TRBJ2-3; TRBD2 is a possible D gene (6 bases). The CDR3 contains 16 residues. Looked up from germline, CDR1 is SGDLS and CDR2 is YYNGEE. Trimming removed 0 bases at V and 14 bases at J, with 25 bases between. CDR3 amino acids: CASSVDSRLDGDFPYF. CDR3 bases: TGTGCCAGCAGCGTAGATTCTCGGTTGGATGGGGACTTCCCGTATTTT.

CDR3: CASSQDQAGTGELFF. The CDR3 coding sequence is TGCGCCAGCAGCCAAGATCAGGCGGGCACCGGGGAGCTGTTTTTT. The chain recombines TRBV4-1 with TRBJ2-2; D perhaps matches TRBD2 (5 bases). V was trimmed by 0 bases and J by 4 bases, leaving 9 bases between them. In germline, CDR1 is MGHRA, CDR2 YSYEKL. The CDR3 is made up of 15 amino acids.

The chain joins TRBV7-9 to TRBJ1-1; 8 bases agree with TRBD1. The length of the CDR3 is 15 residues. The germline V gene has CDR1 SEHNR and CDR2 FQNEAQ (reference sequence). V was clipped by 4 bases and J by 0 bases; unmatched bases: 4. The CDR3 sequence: CASSSQGAVNTEAFF. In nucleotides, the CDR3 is TGTGCCAGCAGCTCTCAGGGGGCGGTGAACACTGAAGCTTTCTTT.

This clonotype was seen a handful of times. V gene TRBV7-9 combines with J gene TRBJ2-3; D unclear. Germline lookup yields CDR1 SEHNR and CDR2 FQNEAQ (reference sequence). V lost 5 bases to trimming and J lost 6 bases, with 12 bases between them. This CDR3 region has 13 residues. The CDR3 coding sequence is TGTGCCAGCAGCCCTAGTCTAGGGGATACGCAGTATTTT. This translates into CASSPSLGDTQYF.

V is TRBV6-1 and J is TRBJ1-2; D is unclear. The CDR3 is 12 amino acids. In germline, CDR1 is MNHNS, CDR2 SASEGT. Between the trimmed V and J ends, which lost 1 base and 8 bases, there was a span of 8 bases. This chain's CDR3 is CASSEGGVGYTF. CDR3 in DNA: TGTGCCAGCAGTGAAGGCGGGGTCGGCTACACCTTC.

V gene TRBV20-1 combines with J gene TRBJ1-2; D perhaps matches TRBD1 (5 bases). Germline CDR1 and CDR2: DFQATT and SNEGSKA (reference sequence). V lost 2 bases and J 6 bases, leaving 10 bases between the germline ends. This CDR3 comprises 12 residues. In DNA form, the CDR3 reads TGCAGTGCTAGAATCGCAGGGAATGGCTACACCTTC. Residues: CSARIAGNGYTF.

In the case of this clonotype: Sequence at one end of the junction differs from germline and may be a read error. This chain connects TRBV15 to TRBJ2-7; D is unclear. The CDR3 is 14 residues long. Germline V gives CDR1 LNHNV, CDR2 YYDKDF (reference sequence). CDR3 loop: CATGREDTSDEQYF. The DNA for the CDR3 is TGTGCCACCGGCAGAGAAGACACTTCCGACGAGCAGTACTTC. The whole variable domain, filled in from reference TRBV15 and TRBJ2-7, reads DAMVIQNPRYQVTQFGKPVTLSCSQTLNHNVMYWYQQKSSQAPKLLFHYYDKDFNNEADTPDNFQSRRPNTSFCFLDIRSPGLGDTAMYLCATGREDTSDEQYFGPGTRLTVT.

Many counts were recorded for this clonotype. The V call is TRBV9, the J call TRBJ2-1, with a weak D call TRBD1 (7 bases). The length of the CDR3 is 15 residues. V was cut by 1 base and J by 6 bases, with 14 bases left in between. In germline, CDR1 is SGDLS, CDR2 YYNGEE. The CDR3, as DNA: TGTGCCAGCAGCGTAAGGGGGCGGGACGGCAATGAGCAGTTCTTC. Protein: CASSVRGRDGNEQFF. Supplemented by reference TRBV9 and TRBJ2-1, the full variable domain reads DSGVTQTPKHLITATGQRVTLRCSPRSGDLSVYWYQQSLDQGLQFLIQYYNGEERAKGNILERFSAQQFPDLHSELNLSSLELGDSALYFCASSVRGRDGNEQFFGPGTRLTVL.

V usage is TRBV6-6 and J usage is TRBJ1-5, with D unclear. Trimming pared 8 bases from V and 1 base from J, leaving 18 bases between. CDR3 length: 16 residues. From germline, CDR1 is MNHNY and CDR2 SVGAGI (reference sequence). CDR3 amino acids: CASQDPNPSSNQPQHF. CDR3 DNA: TGTGCCAGCCAAGATCCGAATCCAAGCAGCAATCAGCCCCAGCATTTT.

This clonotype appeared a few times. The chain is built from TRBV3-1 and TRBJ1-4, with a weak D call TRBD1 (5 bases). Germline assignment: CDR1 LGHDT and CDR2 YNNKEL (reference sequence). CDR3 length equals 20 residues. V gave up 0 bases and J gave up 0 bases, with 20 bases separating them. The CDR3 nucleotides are TGTGCCAGCAGCCAAGATTTTGGTGGGACCGGAGATGCAACTAATGAAAAACTGTTTTTT. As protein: CASSQDFGGTGDATNEKLFF.

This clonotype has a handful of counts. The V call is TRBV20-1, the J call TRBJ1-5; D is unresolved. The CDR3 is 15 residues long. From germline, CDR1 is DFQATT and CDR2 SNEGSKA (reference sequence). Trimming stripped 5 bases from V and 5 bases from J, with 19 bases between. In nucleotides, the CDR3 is TGCAGTGCTGTATCGGGCGGAGGACCTTATCAGCCCCAGCATTTT. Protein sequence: CSAVSGGGPYQPQHF.

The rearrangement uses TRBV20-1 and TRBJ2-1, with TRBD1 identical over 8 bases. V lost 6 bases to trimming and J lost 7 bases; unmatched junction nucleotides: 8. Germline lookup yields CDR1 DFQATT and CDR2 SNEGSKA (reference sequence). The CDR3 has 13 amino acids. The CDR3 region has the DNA TGCAGTGCCGCCGGACAGGGCCAAAATGAGCAGTTCTTC. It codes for CSAAGQGQNEQFF.

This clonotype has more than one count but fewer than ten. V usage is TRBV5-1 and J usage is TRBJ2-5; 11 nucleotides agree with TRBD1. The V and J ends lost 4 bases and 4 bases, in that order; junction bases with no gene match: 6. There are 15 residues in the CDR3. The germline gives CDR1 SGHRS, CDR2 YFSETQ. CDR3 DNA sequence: TGCGCCAGCAGCGCAGGACAGGGGGCGCGAGAGACCCAGTACTTC. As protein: CASSAGQGARETQYF.

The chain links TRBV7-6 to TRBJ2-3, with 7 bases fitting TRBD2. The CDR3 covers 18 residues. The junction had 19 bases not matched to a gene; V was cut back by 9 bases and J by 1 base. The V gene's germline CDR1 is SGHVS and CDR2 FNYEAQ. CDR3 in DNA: TGTGCCAGTACCGGCGGGCGGGGGAGCTCCGTTGGCACAGATACGCAGTATTTT. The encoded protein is CASTGGRGSSVGTDTQYF.

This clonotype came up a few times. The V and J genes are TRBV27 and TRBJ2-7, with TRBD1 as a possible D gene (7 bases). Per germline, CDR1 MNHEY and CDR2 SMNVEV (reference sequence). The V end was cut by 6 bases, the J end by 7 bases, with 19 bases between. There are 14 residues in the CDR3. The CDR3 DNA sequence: TGTGCCAGCAGGGAGGGCAGGGGGTTGGAAGAGCAGTACTTC. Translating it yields CASREGRGLEEQYF.

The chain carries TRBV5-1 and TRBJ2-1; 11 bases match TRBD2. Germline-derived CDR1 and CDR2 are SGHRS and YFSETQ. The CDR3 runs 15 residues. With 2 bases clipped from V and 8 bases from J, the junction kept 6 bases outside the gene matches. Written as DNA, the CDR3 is TGCGCCAGCAGCTTAATTAGCGGGAGGGGCCATGAGCAGTTCTTC. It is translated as CASSLISGRGHEQFF.

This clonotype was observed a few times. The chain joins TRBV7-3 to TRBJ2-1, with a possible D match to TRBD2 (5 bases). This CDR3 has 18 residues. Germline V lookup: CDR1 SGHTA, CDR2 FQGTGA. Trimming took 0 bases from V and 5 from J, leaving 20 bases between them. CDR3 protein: CASSLTGSRTGSHNEQFF. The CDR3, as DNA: TGTGCCAGCAGCTTAACGGGTTCGAGGACGGGGAGCCACAATGAGCAGTTCTTC.

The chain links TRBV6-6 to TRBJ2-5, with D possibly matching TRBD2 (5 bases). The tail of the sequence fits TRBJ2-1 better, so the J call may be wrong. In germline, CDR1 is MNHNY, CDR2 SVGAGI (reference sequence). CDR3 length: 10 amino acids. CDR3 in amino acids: CASSGETQFF. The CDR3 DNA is TGTGCCAGCAGTGGGGAGACCCAGTTCTTC.

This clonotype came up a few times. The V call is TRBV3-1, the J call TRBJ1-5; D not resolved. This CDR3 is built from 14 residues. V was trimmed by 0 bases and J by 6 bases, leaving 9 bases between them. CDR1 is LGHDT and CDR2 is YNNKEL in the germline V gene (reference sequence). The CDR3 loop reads CASSQEWVGQPQHF. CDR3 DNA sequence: TGTGCCAGCAGCCAAGAGTGGGTGGGTCAGCCCCAGCATTTT.

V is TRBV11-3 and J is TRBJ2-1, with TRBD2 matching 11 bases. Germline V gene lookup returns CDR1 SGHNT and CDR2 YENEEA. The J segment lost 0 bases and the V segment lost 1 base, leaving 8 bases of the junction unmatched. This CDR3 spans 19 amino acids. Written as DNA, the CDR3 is TGTGCCAGCAGCTTAGTCGGCCTAGCGGGAGGCTACTCCTACAATGAGCAGTTCTTC. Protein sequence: CASSLVGLAGGYSYNEQFF.

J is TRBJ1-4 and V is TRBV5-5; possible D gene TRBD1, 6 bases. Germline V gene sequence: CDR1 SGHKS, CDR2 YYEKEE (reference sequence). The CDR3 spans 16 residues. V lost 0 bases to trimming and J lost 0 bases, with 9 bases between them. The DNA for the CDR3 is TGTGCCAGCAGCTTGGGCCAGGGGCCAACTAATGAAAAACTGTTTTTT. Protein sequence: CASSLGQGPTNEKLFF.

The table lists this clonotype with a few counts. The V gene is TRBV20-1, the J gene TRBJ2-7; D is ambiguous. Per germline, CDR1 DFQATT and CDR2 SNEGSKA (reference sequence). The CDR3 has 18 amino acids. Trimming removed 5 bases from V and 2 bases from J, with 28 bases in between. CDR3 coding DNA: TGCAGTGCTTTCACCCGATTCGACTTCCCGACCCACACCTACGAGCAGTACTTC. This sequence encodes CSAFTRFDFPTHTYEQYF.